Presented here are 22 T cell receptor beta chains from one specimen sequenced in a study of T-cell reconstitution after alpha-beta-depleted transplantation in children. Using unique molecular identifiers, the investigators prepared the TCRbeta library. TCRdb redid the calling of the PCR reads with MiXCR, one entry per CDR3 protein. The table includes 300,000 to 400,000 distinct CDR3 sequences, about 14% detected once. Specimen: PBMCs, collected from the stem cell graft. These receptors all come from a human donor who donated a stem cell graft to a child with Fanconi anemia.

This clonotype was counted only a few times. The V and J genes are TRBV9 and TRBJ2-3; TRBD1 might be the D (6 bases). Germline-derived CDR1 and CDR2 are SGDLS and YYNGEE. The V and J ends lost 0 bases and 1 base respectively, with 9 bases between them. The CDR3 is made up of 15 amino acids. This CDR3 reads CASSVGAGGTDTQYF. The CDR3 DNA reads TGTGCCAGCAGCGTAGGGGCAGGGGGCACAGATACGCAGTATTTT. The full variable domain, rest sourced from reference TRBV9 and TRBJ2-3, is DSGVTQTPKHLITATGQRVTLRCSPRSGDLSVYWYQQSLDQGLQFLIQYYNGEERAKGNILERFSAQQFPDLHSELNLSSLELGDSALYFCASSVGAGGTDTQYFGPGTRLTVL.

This chain links TRBV12-3 or TRBV12-4 with TRBJ2-5; 15 bases are shared with TRBD2. This CDR3 has 21 residues. J was trimmed by 6 bases and V by 2 bases; bases with no gene match: 19. CDR3 nucleotide sequence: TGTGCCAGCAGTTTAAGCTCACCGGGACTAGCGGGGGGCCGGCCGGTGAAGACCCAGTACTTC. It codes for CASSLSSPGLAGGRPVKTQYF.

The sample holds a few counts of this clonotype. CDR3 coding DNA: TGCGCCAGCAGCTTCTCACAGGGCTATGAAGCTTTCTTT. It yields the protein CASSFSQGYEAFF. The chain has TRBV5-1 and TRBJ1-1, with a tentative D call TRBD1 (6 bases). The V end lost 2 bases, the J end lost 7 bases, and 12 bases lay between the germline ends. Germline CDR1 and CDR2: SGHRS and YFSETQ. There are 13 residues in the CDR3.

This clonotype was counted a few times. The chain uses TRBV28 and TRBJ1-3; no clear D. This CDR3 region has 16 residues. V dropped 5 bases and J dropped 0 bases, with 14 bases sitting between them. Germline loops: CDR1 MDHEN, CDR2 SYDVKM. The CDR3 DNA reads TGTGCCAGCAGTATACGGACGCGCATCTCTGGAAACACCATATATTTT. It codes for CASSIRTRISGNTIYF.

This sequence joins TRBV4-3 and TRBJ2-5; 8 bases are a match to TRBD2. CDR3 size: 16 residues. In germline, CDR1 is LGHNA, CDR2 YSLEER. V was clipped by 0 bases and J by 3 bases; unmatched bases: 6. Here the CDR3 reads CASSQDRTSGKETQYF. The DNA of the CDR3 is TGCGCCAGCAGCCAAGATCGTACTAGCGGTAAAGAGACCCAGTACTTC.

This clonotype was counted a few times. This chain uses TRBV7-6 with TRBJ2-7; D perhaps matches TRBD2 (5 bases). CDR1 is SGHVS and CDR2 is FNYEAQ in the germline V gene. This CDR3 comprises 13 residues. V lost 1 base to trimming and J lost 2 bases, with 6 bases between them. DNA of the CDR3: TGTGCCAGCAGCTTAGGTAGCGCCTACGAGCAGTACTTC. Its translation is CASSLGSAYEQYF.

In this sample, this clonotype turned up many times. The genes are TRBV5-1 and TRBJ2-3, with D uncertain. This CDR3 region has 15 residues. V was shortened by 1 base and J by 5 bases, with 14 bases between the two germline ends. Germline V gives CDR1 SGHRS, CDR2 YFSETQ. The CDR3 nucleotides are TGCGCCAGCAGCTTGACCGGTCCTTTAAAAGATACGCAGTATTTT. Amino acids: CASSLTGPLKDTQYF.

With respect to this clonotype: The CDR3 ends on some other residue instead of the conserved phenylalanine or tryptophan, so this is likely a read error. V is TRBV6-4 and J is TRBJ1-5, with 7 positions matching TRBD1. This CDR3 is 13 amino acids long. V lost 6 bases to trimming and J lost 7 bases; unmatched junction nucleotides: 6. Germline V gene lookup returns CDR1 MRHNA and CDR2 SNTAGT. The CDR3 here is CASSDRVGQPQHS. As DNA, the CDR3 is TGTGCCAGCAGCGACAGGGTAGGGCAGCCCCAGCATTCT.

This clonotype has only a few counts. Relative to the germline gene, one junction end is altered; a read error may explain this. The chain joins TRBV9 to TRBJ2-1; perhaps TRBD2 as D (6 bases). Germline V gene lookup returns CDR1 SGDLS and CDR2 YYNGEE. There are 15 residues in the CDR3. CDR3 DNA: TGTGCCAGCAGCGTCGGGGAGGCCTCCCACAATGAGCAGTTCTTC. It encodes CASSVGEASHNEQFF. The full variable domain, its missing parts supplied by reference TRBV9 and TRBJ2-1, is DSGVTQTPKHLITATGQRVTLRCSPRSGDLSVYWYQQSLDQGLQFLIQYYNGEERAKGNILERFSAQQFPDLHSELNLSSLELGDSALYFCASSVGEASHNEQFFGPGTRLTVL.

This clonotype was counted a few times. This rearrangement joins TRBV13 to TRBJ1-1; no clear D. Between the trimmed V and J ends, which lost 5 bases and 1 base, there was a span of 14 bases. Germline-derived CDR1 and CDR2 are PRHDT and FYEKMQ (reference sequence). The CDR3 extends over 15 amino acids. CDR3 in amino acids: CASSPTPETNTEAFF. The CDR3 nucleotides read TGTGCCAGCAGCCCGACCCCCGAAACGAACACTGAAGCTTTCTTT.

In its sample, this clonotype was seen many times. This chain links TRBV14 with TRBJ1-1; weak D call: TRBD1 (5 bases). Between the trimmed V and J ends, which lost 0 bases and 5 bases, there was a span of 10 bases. CDR1 SGHDN and CDR2 FVKESK come from the germline V gene. The length of the CDR3 is 14 residues. The CDR3: CASSQDQDTTEAFF. CDR3 nucleotides: TGTGCCAGCAGCCAAGATCAGGACACGACTGAAGCTTTCTTT. Looking up the rest from reference TRBV14 and TRBJ1-1 gives the full variable domain: EAGVTQFPSHSVIEKGQTVTLRCDPISGHDNLYWYRRVMGKEIKFLLHFVKESKQDESGMPNNRFLAERTGGTYSTLKVQPAELEDSGVYFCASSQDQDTTEAFFGQGTRLTVV.

This clonotype appeared a single time. The chain carries TRBV6-2 or TRBV6-3 and TRBJ2-3, with 8 bases fitting TRBD2. The length of the CDR3 is 16 residues. CDR1 is MNHEY, CDR2 SVGEGT, per germline. J gave up 4 bases and V 0 bases, and 6 bases lay outside the gene matches. The CDR3: CASSYSRRGDPDTQYF. The CDR3 nucleotides are TGTGCCAGCAGTTACTCGCGGCGGGGGGACCCAGATACGCAGTATTTT.

V and J are TRBV30 and TRBJ2-7; TRBD2 aligns across 9 bases. Germline loops: CDR1 GTSNPN, CDR2 SVGIG (reference sequence). The J segment lost 5 bases and the V segment lost 0 bases, leaving 8 bases of the junction unmatched. The CDR3 has 15 residues. DNA for the CDR3: TGTGCCTGGAGTGTAAGTGCGCTAGCGGGGAACGAGCAGTACTTC. Amino acids: CAWSVSALAGNEQYF.

This clonotype was recorded a few times. The V and J genes are TRBV7-9 and TRBJ2-3, with TRBD1 identical over 7 bases. The CDR3 spans 15 residues. Germline CDR1 reads SEHNR; CDR2 reads FQNEAQ (reference sequence). V dropped 5 bases and J dropped 3; count of bases not matched to a gene: 8. The CDR3 DNA follows: TGTGCCAGCAGCCTCGATACGACAGGGACAGATACGCAGTATTTT. Protein: CASSLDTTGTDTQYF.

This clonotype turned up a few times. As DNA, the CDR3 is TGTGCCAGCAGCCCAACGAGGGGTGAGGTGTCCGAGCAGTACTTC. This translates into CASSPTRGEVSEQYF. V is TRBV7-9 and J is TRBJ2-7; D tentatively fits TRBD1 or TRBD2 (5 bases each). The length of the CDR3 is 15 residues. Germline V gene sequence: CDR1 SEHNR, CDR2 FQNEAQ (reference sequence). V was cut by 5 bases and J by 6 bases, with 20 bases left in between. The full variable domain, rest sourced from reference TRBV7-9 and TRBJ2-7, is DTGVSQNPRHKITKRGQNVTFRCDPISEHNRLYWYRQTLGQGPEFLTYFQNEAQLEKSRLLSDRFSAERPKGSFSTLEIQRTEQGDSAMYLCASSPTRGEVSEQYFGPGTRLTVT.

The chain joins TRBV20-1 to TRBJ2-3; possibly TRBD1 or TRBD2 for D (5 bases each). Trimming shortened V by 4 bases and J by 1 base, and 12 bases separated the two germline ends. CDR1 and CDR2 (germline): DFQATT, SNEGSKA (reference sequence). The CDR3 covers 14 residues. The DNA of the CDR3 is TGCAGTGCTACCCAAAGGGACGGCACAGATACGCAGTATTTT. This encodes CSATQRDGTDTQYF.

In its sample, this clonotype was seen a few times. This CDR3 reads CSVASGRRTYNEQFF. In DNA, the CDR3 is TGCAGCGTCGCCTCGGGGAGAAGGACCTACAATGAGCAGTTCTTC. The rearrangement joins TRBV29-1 to TRBJ2-1; weak D call: TRBD2 (5 bases). Trimming took 6 bases from V and 2 from J, leaving 17 bases between them. Germline CDR1 and CDR2: SQVTM and ANQGSEA. CDR3 length equals 15 residues.

Remarks on this clonotype: In this CDR3 the conserved last residue, phenylalanine or tryptophan, is missing, so a read error is likely. V and J are TRBV27 and TRBJ1-1; weak D call: TRBD1 (5 bases). The CDR3 extends over 15 amino acids. V lost 2 bases and J 1 base, leaving 11 bases between the germline ends. From germline, CDR1 is MNHEY and CDR2 SMNVEV (reference sequence). The CDR3 nucleotides are TGTGCCAGCAGTTTAACGGCAGGGAGGAACACTGAAGCTTTCTGT. It translates to CASSLTAGRNTEAFC.

This clonotype was observed a few times. V and J are TRBV6-1 and TRBJ2-7; TRBD1 agrees at 7 bases. The germline gives CDR1 MNHNS, CDR2 SASEGT. The CDR3 extends over 13 amino acids. The V segment lost 3 bases and the J segment 4 bases; nucleotides outside the gene matches: 3. In DNA, the CDR3 is TGTGCCAGCAGTGAGACAGGGTTTTACGAGCAGTACTTC. It translates to CASSETGFYEQYF.

This clonotype turned up a few times. The chain employs TRBV9 and TRBJ2-3; 11 bases are shared with TRBD2. The CDR3 has 16 residues. The V and J ends lost 4 bases and 3 bases, in that order; junction bases with no gene match: 7. Per the germline V gene, CDR1 is SGDLS and CDR2 is YYNGEE. CDR3 nucleotides: TGTGCCAGCAGCTTTAGCGGGGGGGCCGAAACAGATACGCAGTATTTT. The encoded protein is CASSFSGGAETDTQYF.

This chain joins TRBV6-2 or TRBV6-3 and TRBJ2-2; D is ambiguous. The V and J ends lost 0 bases and 8 bases respectively, with 7 bases between them. CDR1 and CDR2 (germline): MNHEY, SVGEGT. This CDR3 comprises 13 residues. The CDR3 loop is CASSYSELGELFF. The CDR3 nucleotides are TGTGCCAGCAGTTACTCGGAGCTAGGGGAGCTGTTTTTT.

This clonotype was seen at least ten times. The chain joins TRBV29-1 to TRBJ2-2; D may match TRBD1 or TRBD2 (5 bases each). The CDR3 sequence is 13 residues long. Trimming cost V 3 bases and J 3 bases, with 8 bases left between them. The germline gives CDR1 SQVTM, CDR2 ANQGSEA. The chain's CDR3 is CSVDWGYTGELFF. The CDR3 bases are TGCAGCGTTGATTGGGGGTACACCGGGGAGCTGTTTTTT.